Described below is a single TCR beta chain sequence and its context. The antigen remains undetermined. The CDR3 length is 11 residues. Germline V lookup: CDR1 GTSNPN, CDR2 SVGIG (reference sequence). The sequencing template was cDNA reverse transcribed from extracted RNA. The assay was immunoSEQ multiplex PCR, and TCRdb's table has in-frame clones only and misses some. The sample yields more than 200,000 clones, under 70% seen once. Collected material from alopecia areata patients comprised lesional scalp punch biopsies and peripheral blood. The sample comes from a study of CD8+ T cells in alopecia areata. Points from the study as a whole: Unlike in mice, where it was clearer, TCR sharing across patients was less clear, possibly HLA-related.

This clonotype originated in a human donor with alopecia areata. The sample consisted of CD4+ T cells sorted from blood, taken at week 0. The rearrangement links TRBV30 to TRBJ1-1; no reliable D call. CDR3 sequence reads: CALHSFTEAFF. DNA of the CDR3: TGTGCGCTACACAGCTTCACTGAAGCTTTCTTT. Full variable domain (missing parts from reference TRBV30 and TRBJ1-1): SQTIHQWPATLVQPVGSPLSLECTVEGTSNPNLYWYRQAAGRGLQLLFYSVGIGQISSEVPQNLSASRPQDRQFILSSKKLLLSDSGFYLCALHSFTEAFFGQGTRLTVV.